The source of this T cell receptor beta chain is a study of blood T cell repertoires in COVID-19. CDR1 and CDR2 (germline): MNHNS, SASEGT. V lost 3 bases and J lost 0, with 14 bases in between. There are 16 residues in the CDR3. Here immunoSEQ multiplex PCR was the method, and the copy in TCRdb shows in-frame clones only, minus some. The sample has 250,000 to 300,000 clones, approximately 90% seen once; the top ten hold roughly 1.1%. The chain recombines TRBV6-1 with TRBJ1-2, with D possibly matching TRBD1 (5 bases). Sequencing was performed on PBMCs or T cells enriched from blood (not recorded which). This TCR derives from a young woman who had recovered from COVID-19. The CDR3 DNA follows: TGTGCCAGCAGTGAGGTCGACAGACCGGCTAACTATGGCTACACCTTC. It yields the protein CASSEVDRPANYGYTF.